This entry is about one TCR beta chain. There is no known antigen for this receptor. Base-call qualities are not available, and no considerably larger clone is one nucleotide away. Here V drops 1 base and J drops 0 bases, and the junction holds 6 bases not matched to any gene. The CDR3 runs 17 amino acids, cysteine and phenylalanine included. The sequence is cut down to CDR3 DNA, 51 bases in frame from base 1. Based on the germline V gene, the CDR1 and CDR2 sequences are MNHNS and SASEGT. The entry originates in a study of T cells in Graves' hyperthyroidism and ophthalmopathy (dated by TCRdb to about 2019). Turning to the overall study: Peripheral blood was collected at initial diagnosis, before any treatment. The 95 to 100 discovery patients were randomly divided into training and test sets at a 7:3 ratio. Thyroid tissue and blood T-cell repertoires from six Graves' hyperthyroidism patients were also compared in the study. Once sampling was done, hyperthyroidism patients were given methimazole at a starting dose of 30 mg daily, whereas ophthalmopathy patients were given high-dose intravenous methylprednisolone. According to the paper, TCR Vbeta CDR3 sequencing was carried out on over 130 peripheral blood samples, which came from more than 40 ophthalmopathy, under 80 hyperthyroidism and roughly 17 progressor patients. TCR V-J signatures able to tell the groups apart were searched for in a discovery cohort of 100 patients, of whom more than 40 had Graves' ophthalmopathy and roughly 58 had stable Graves' hyperthyroidism. Prospective prediction of ophthalmopathy was tested in an independent validation cohort consisting of 18 hyperthyroidism patients and approximately 16 patients who later progressed to ophthalmopathy. General study outcomes and caveats: Most expanded thyroid clonotypes (frequency above 0.001) were also detected in blood, suggesting blood repertoires may reflect thyroid immune responses. Sample size was not statistically predetermined, and blinding of investigators to group allocation was not performed. In validation, progression to ophthalmopathy was predicted by the model with around 71% sensitivity and nearly 75% specificity, a median of approximately 6.5 months before onset. A 13 V-J signature model separated ophthalmopathy from stable hyperthyroidism, with roughly 88% sensitivity and around 84% specificity in cross-validation and 80%/75% in testing.

A patient counted as having stable Graves' hyperthyroidism if no progression to ophthalmopathy occurred over 18 months of follow-up. Hyperthyroidism patients were aged 18 to 65 years and newly diagnosed, with disease duration of less than 2 months. Exclusion was applied to patients with uncontrolled infections, other autoimmune diseases, pregnancy or lactation. Diagnoses relied on clinical symptoms, serum thyroxine and TRAb, thyroid ultrasound and orbital computed tomography. PBMCs were isolated from 10 ml of fresh peripheral blood by Ficoll-Paque density gradient centrifugation. Trizol reagent was used to extract total RNA, and RNA quality was then checked on an Agilent 2100 Bioanalyzer. TCR beta CDR3 regions were amplified from RNA transcripts. The TCR CDR3 was subjected to a first round of RT-PCR using the HTBI primer set and the Qiagen OneStep RT-PCR kit. A second multiplex PCR round built the libraries, followed by size selection and purification. The libraries were sequenced on an Illumina HiSeq2000 using paired-end 100 bp reads. Concerning the study's data processing: Raw data were processed with SOAPnuke, discarding reads with adapters, uncalled bases, mean Phred below 15, or no exact constant-primer or identifier match. COPE v1.2.5 was used to merge the high-quality paired reads, and each unique nucleotide sequence was defined as a clonotype. MiTCR v1.1 was used to align clonotypes to the IMGT TRBV, TRBD and TRBJ reference segments. The analysis included only V-J combinations with a frequency above 0.0001, which together covered around 99% of the repertoires. A TCS score was defined as the ratio of F50 (clonal expansion) to E x V (chaos), with BLOSUM62-based TCRdist applied between CDR3 peptides within each V-J. Welch's t-statistics and random forest reduced 500 to 550 V-J features to some 14, which were used in a naive Bayes classifier (R e1071). The public reads were reprocessed in TCRdb via fastp at Q25 and MiXCR, keeping in-frame beta chains. All rows with the same CDR3 protein become a single entry with the most common DNA and genes. The V and J calls, along with clone size, are taken from TCRdb and not from the paper's own processing. The sample data list over 150,000 distinct CDR3 sequences, and less than 20% of these were observed just once. The biggest ten clones account for around 48% of the sample.

The chain is assembled from TRBV6-1 and TRBJ2-1, and 7 bases in between align with TRBD1. Sequenced sample: blood. The TCR was taken from a woman aged 50 to 65 with Graves' hyperthyroidism. The CDR3 protein sequence reads: CASSEVSAGGSYNEQFF. The sequenced DNA is TGTGCCAGCAGTGAAGTATCGGCAGGGGGCTCCTACAATGAGCAGTTCTTC.